This is a list of T cell receptor beta chains from one sample in a study of response to subunit inactivated influenza vaccine. TCRdb re-called the RT-PCR reads through MiXCR, storing one row per CDR3 protein. The profile covers a few hundred thousand distinct CDR3 sequences, with more than 7% appearing a single time and approximately 14% taken by the ten largest. This specimen consisted of PBMCs from blood, obtained approximately 25 months after vaccination. The receptors come from a man aged 50-75 years who received an inactivated influenza vaccine. Both conserved end residues are part of each CDR3. The D gene is left open where the match is weak. Clone size appears in some rows only: once, few, many, or a class for an expanded clone.

d_call	v_call	j_call	clone_size	cdr3_nt	cdr3_aa
-	TRBV7-2	TRBJ2-4	-	TGTGCCAGCAGCTTAGTCCACCGGGGGAAAAACATTCAGTACTTC	CASSLVHRGKNIQYF
-	TRBV6-2/TRBV6-3	TRBJ2-5	-	TGTGCCAGCAGTGATACAAGGGGGACCCAGTACTTC	CASSDTRGTQYF
-	TRBV6-1	TRBJ2-7	-	TGTGCCAGCAGTGTGCAGGAGCCCTACGAGCAGTACTTC	CASSVQEPYEQYF
TRBD2	TRBV7-2	TRBJ2-2	-	TGTGCCAGCAGCTTAGCTGGCGGGAGAACCACCGGGGAGCTGTTTTTT	CASSLAGGRTTGELFF
-	TRBV2	TRBJ1-5	many	TGTGCCAGCAGTGTTGAGTATAGCAATCAGCCCCAGCATTTT	CASSVEYSNQPQHF
-	TRBV5-5	TRBJ2-2	many	TGTGCCAGCATCGGAGGGGGGAACACCGGGGAGCTGTTTTTT	CASIGGGNTGELFF
TRBD1	TRBV7-2	TRBJ1-2	-	TGTGCCAGCAGCCCTAGGTTACCGGGACAGGGGGCCCTGGGCTACACCTTC	CASSPRLPGQGALGYTF
TRBD1	TRBV28	TRBJ2-5	-	TGTGCCAGCAGTCTCATCCCGGGGACAGGGGTGGACGAGACCCAGTACTTC	CASSLIPGTGVDETQYF
TRBD2	TRBV20-1	TRBJ2-7	few	TGCAGTGCGAGAGGGACTAGCGGGGTAGGCGAGCAGTACTTC	CSARGTSGVGEQYF
-	TRBV29-1	TRBJ1-2	many	TGCAGCGTTGAAAAATCGGGCAGGGCCTATGGCTACACCTTC	CSVEKSGRAYGYTF
TRBD1	TRBV4-2	TRBJ1-1	many	TGTGCCAGCAGCCAAGAGACAGGGAGTACTGAAGCTTTCTTT	CASSQETGSTEAFF
TRBD2	TRBV7-9	TRBJ2-2	few	TGTGCCAGCAGCCTGCTAGCGGGGGCCAAGAACACCGGGGAGCTGTTTTTT	CASSLLAGAKNTGELFF
TRBD1	TRBV19	TRBJ2-7	few	TGTGCCAGTAGTCACCTCGACAGGGACTCCTACGAGCAGTACTTC	CASSHLDRDSYEQYF
-	TRBV7-2	TRBJ2-1	many	TGTGCCAGCAGCTTAGGGGGGGCAGGGCTCAATGAGCAGTTCTTC	CASSLGGAGLNEQFF
-	TRBV12-3/TRBV12-4	TRBJ1-1	-	TGTGCCAGCAGTTTTCTCGTCGGTGGTGAAGCTGAAGCTTTCTTT	CASSFLVGGEAEAFF
TRBD1	TRBV29-1	TRBJ1-5	-	TGCAGCGTTGTAAGGACAGGGGCGCCGAATAGCAATCAGCCCCAGCATTTT	CSVVRTGAPNSNQPQHF
-	TRBV5-1	TRBJ1-6	few	TGCGCCAGCAGCTTAGGGGAGGTAGATTCACCCCTCCACTTT	CASSLGEVDSPLHF
-	TRBV29-1	TRBJ2-7	many	TGCAGCGTTAAAAGTGGAGACGAGCAGTACTTC	CSVKSGDEQYF
TRBD1	TRBV10-3	TRBJ1-1	many	TGTGCCATCAGTGCGGGACAGGGGAGCCCCGTGAACACTGAAGCTTTCTTT	CAISAGQGSPVNTEAFF
TRBD2	TRBV11-2	TRBJ2-3	few	TGTGCCAGCAGCTTAGACCTAGCGGGACGTTACGGAGATACGCAGTATTTT	CASSLDLAGRYGDTQYF
-	TRBV7-2	TRBJ1-6	few	TGTGCCAGCAGGAGGACGGGCGACTCACCCCTCCACTTT	CASRRTGDSPLHF
TRBD1	TRBV6-1	TRBJ1-4	few	TGTGCCAGCAGACCAACAGGGGACTTTCGCGAAAAACTGTTTTTT	CASRPTGDFREKLFF
-	TRBV6-2/TRBV6-3	TRBJ1-5	few	TGTGCCAGCAGTTACGGGGCAGGGGGCAATCAGCCCCAGCATTTT	CASSYGAGGNQPQHF
TRBD1	TRBV16	TRBJ2-5	-	TGTGCCAGCAGCCAAAGACAGGGGGTAAGAGAGACCCAGTACTTC	CASSQRQGVRETQYF
-	TRBV18	TRBJ2-7	many	TGTGCCAGCTCAGCGAGGGTAGACGAGCAGTACTTC	CASSARVDEQYF
-	TRBV21-1	TRBJ2-7	-	TGTGCCAGCAGCAATCCGGGGAGCGGGGTAAGCTCCTACGAGCAGTACTTC	CASSNPGSGVSSYEQYF
TRBD2	TRBV11-2	TRBJ2-7	few	TGTGCCAGCAGCCCTCCCCCGACTAGCTCCCACGAGCAGTACTTC	CASSPPPTSSHEQYF
TRBD1	TRBV20-1	TRBJ2-7	-	TGCAGCGAACAGGGGGCAAAGGAGCAGTACTTC	CSEQGAKEQYF
TRBD1	TRBV6-5	TRBJ1-2	few	TGTGCCAGCAGTTACTCGCACAGGGGGCATTACTATGGCTACACCTTC	CASSYSHRGHYYGYTF
-	TRBV20-1	TRBJ2-3	few	TGCAGTGCGCACGAGGACCCAACGGCAGATACGCAGTATTTT	CSAHEDPTADTQYF
-	TRBV4-3	TRBJ1-1	-	TGCGCCAGCAGCCGACACGGGAGTGGGGCTGAAGCTTTCTTT	CASSRHGSGAEAFF
TRBD1	TRBV12-3/TRBV12-4	TRBJ2-7	-	TGTGCCAGCAGTCTTACGGACAGGAGCTCCTACGAGCAGTACTTC	CASSLTDRSSYEQYF
TRBD1	TRBV28	TRBJ2-1	-	TGTGCCAGCAGTCCGACCTTCGGGACAGGGGCGAATGAGCAGTTCTTC	CASSPTFGTGANEQFF
-	TRBV5-1	TRBJ2-1	few	TGCGCCAGCAGTCGACAGCGGACAAGTGAGCAGTTCTTC	CASSRQRTSEQFF
TRBD2	TRBV20-1	TRBJ2-7	few	TGCAGTGCTAGTACCCAGCGGGGGACCTACGAGCAGTACTTC	CSASTQRGTYEQYF
-	TRBV7-9	TRBJ1-1	many	TGTGCCAGCAGCTTACAGGGTGTGGGGAACACTGAAGCTTTCTTT	CASSLQGVGNTEAFF
TRBD1	TRBV5-6	TRBJ2-5	many	TGTGCCAGCAGCTCGTCCGGGACAGGGGGAGAGACCCAGTACTTC	CASSSSGTGGETQYF
-	TRBV10-3	TRBJ2-4	few	TGTGCCACCTTAGACCCCGGGACTGGAATCAAAAACATTCAGTACTTC	CATLDPGTGIKNIQYF
TRBD2	TRBV28	TRBJ2-7	many	TGTGCCACCCAGTTTGGGCTAGCGGCCTTATACAAGCAGTACTTC	CATQFGLAALYKQYF
TRBD1	TRBV6-5	TRBJ2-7	-	TGTGCCAGCAGTTACGGACAGGGTCAGGGATACGAGCAGTACTTC	CASSYGQGQGYEQYF
-	TRBV20-1	TRBJ2-7	-	TGCAGTGCCCCAAATGATAGAGGACAGCTGGACTCCTACGAGCAGTACTTC	CSAPNDRGQLDSYEQYF
-	TRBV12-2	TRBJ2-5	few	TGTGCAAGTCACCCCTCCCCCGGTGAGACCCAGTACTTC	CASHPSPGETQYF
TRBD2	TRBV3-1	TRBJ2-7	-	TGTGCCAGCAGCCAAGACAGGCTAGCGGTGGTCTTGGAGCAGTACTTC	CASSQDRLAVVLEQYF
TRBD1	TRBV10-3	TRBJ2-6	few	TGTGCCATCACGGGACAGGGTGGTGGGGCCAACGTCCTGACTTTC	CAITGQGGGANVLTF
-	TRBV27	TRBJ1-4	few	TGTGCCAGCAGTTTAGGGGGGACCCTTAATGAAAAACTGTTTTTT	CASSLGGTLNEKLFF
TRBD2	TRBV3-1	TRBJ2-2	few	TGTGCCAGCAGCCTACGCGGGGGGGCCAGCACCGGGGAGCTGTTTTTT	CASSLRGGASTGELFF
TRBD1	TRBV12-3/TRBV12-4	TRBJ1-1	many	TGTGCCAGCAGCCTAAGGGGGCTGAGCACTGAAGCTTTCTTT	CASSLRGLSTEAFF
-	TRBV20-1	TRBJ1-2	many	TGCAGTGCTAGGTGGGAGAGGTCCTATGGCTACACCTTC	CSARWERSYGYTF
-	TRBV12-3/TRBV12-4	TRBJ2-1	many	TGTGCCAGCAGTTTAGAAGTCAGCTCCTACAATGAGCAGTTCTTC	CASSLEVSSYNEQFF
-	TRBV12-3/TRBV12-4	TRBJ2-1	few	TGTGCCAGCAGCCCCGGTGTGGGGATTTCCTACAATGAGCAGTTCTTC	CASSPGVGISYNEQFF
-	TRBV12-3/TRBV12-4	TRBJ2-1	many	TGTGCCAGCAGTTTGGCGGTTAACAATGAGCAGTTCTTC	CASSLAVNNEQFF
-	TRBV19	TRBJ2-7	few	TGTGCCAGTAGTATGGGGGGTCAGCTACGGCCCTCCTACGAGCAGTACTTC	CASSMGGQLRPSYEQYF
TRBD2	TRBV10-3	TRBJ2-7	-	TGTGCCACGGTAGCGGGAGGTACCTACGAGCAGTACTTC	CATVAGGTYEQYF
-	TRBV12-3/TRBV12-4	TRBJ2-1	-	TGTGCCAGCACCCGGGGGAGTTCGTATGAGCAGTTCTTC	CASTRGSSYEQFF
TRBD2	TRBV18	TRBJ2-5	-	TGTGCCAGCTCATCGGGACTAGCGGGGAGACGAGCGGAGACCCAGTACTTC	CASSSGLAGRRAETQYF